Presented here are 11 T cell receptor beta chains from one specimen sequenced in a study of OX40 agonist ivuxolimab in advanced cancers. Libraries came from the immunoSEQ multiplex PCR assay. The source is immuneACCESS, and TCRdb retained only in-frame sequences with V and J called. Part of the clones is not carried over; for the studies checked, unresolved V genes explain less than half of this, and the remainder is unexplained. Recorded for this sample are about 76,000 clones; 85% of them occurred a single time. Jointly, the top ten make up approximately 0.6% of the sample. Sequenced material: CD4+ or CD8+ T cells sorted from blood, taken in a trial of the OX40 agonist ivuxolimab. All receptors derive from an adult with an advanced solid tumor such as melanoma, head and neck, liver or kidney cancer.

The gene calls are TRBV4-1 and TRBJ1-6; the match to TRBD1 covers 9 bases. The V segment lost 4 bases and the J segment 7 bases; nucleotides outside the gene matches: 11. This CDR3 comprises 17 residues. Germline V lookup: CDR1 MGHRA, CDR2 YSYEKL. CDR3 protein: CASSPLELGQGNSPLHF. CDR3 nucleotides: TGCGCCAGCAGCCCTCTCGAGTTGGGACAGGGAAATTCACCCCTCCACTTT.

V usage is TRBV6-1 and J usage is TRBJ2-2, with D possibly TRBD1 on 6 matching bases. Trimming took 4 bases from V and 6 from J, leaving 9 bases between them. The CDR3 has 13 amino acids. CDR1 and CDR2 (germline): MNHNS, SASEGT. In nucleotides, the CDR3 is TGTGCCAGCAGTGTTGGGGGCGCCGGGGAGCTGTTTTTT. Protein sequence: CASSVGGAGELFF.

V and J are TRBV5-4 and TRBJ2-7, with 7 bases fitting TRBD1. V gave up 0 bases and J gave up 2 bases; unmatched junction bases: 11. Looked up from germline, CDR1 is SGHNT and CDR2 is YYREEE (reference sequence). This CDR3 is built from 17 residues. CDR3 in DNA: TGTGCCAGCAGCTTGGGGCCAACAGGGGCCGGTACCTACGAGCAGTACTTC. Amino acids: CASSLGPTGAGTYEQYF.

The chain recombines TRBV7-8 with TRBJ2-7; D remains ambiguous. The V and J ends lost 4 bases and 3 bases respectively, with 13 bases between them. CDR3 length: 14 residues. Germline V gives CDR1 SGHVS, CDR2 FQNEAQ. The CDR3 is CASSWSPASYEQYF. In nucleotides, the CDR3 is TGTGCCAGCAGCTGGAGCCCTGCAAGCTACGAGCAGTACTTC.

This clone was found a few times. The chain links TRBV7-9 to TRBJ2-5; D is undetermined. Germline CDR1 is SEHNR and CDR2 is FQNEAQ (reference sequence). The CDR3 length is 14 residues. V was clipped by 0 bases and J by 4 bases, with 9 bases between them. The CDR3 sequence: CASSLAWGRETQYF. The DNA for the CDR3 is TGTGCCAGCAGCTTAGCGTGGGGTCGAGAGACCCAGTACTTC. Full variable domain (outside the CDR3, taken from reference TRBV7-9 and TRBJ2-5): DTGVSQNPRHKITKRGQNVTFRCDPISEHNRLYWYRQTLGQGPEFLTYFQNEAQLEKSRLLSDRFSAERPKGSFSTLEIQRTEQGDSAMYLCASSLAWGRETQYFGPGTRLLVL.

The CDR3 region has the DNA TGCAGCGTTGGAGAGAACACTGAAGCTTTCTTT. Residues: CSVGENTEAFF. The chain joins TRBV29-1 to TRBJ1-1, with D unclear. The germline CDR1 and CDR2 sequences are SQVTM and ANQGSEA. V was cut by 4 bases and J by 1 base, with 4 bases left in between. CDR3 length equals 11 residues.

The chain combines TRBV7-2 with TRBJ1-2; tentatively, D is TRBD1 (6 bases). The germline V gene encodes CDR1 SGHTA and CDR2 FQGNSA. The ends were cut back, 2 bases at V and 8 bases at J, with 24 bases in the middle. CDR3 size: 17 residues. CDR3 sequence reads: CASSLSLTGSLGGGYTF. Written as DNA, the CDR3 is TGTGCCAGCAGCTTATCATTAACAGGGTCCCTTGGGGGGGGCTACACCTTC.

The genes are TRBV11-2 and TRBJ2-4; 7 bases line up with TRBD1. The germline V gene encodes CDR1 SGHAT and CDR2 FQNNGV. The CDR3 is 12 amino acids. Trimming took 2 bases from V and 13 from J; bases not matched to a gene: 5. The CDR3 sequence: CASSLLGQHQYF. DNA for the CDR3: TGTGCCAGCAGCTTATTGGGACAGCACCAGTACTTC.

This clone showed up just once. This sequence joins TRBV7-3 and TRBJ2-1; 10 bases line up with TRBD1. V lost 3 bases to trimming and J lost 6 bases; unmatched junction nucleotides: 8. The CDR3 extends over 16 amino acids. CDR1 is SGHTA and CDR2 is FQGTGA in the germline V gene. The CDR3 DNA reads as TGTGCCAGCAGCTTGCTTGGACAGGGGGTGGTCAATGAGCAGTTCTTC. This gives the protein CASSLLGQGVVNEQFF.

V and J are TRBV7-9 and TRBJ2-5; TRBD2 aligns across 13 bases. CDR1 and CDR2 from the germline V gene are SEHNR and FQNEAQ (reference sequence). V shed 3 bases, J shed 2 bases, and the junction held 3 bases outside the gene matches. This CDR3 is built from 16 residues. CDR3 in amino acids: CASSFTSGGEQETQYF. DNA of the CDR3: TGTGCCAGCAGCTTTACTAGCGGGGGGGAGCAAGAGACCCAGTACTTC.

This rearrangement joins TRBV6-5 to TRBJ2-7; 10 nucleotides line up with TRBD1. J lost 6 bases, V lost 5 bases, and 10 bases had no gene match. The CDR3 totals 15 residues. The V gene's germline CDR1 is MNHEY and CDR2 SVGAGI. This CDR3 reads CASSNPGQGTVEQYF. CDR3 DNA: TGTGCCAGCAGTAATCCGGGACAGGGGACAGTCGAGCAGTACTTC.